The 4 T cell receptor beta chains in this list originate from one sample, sequenced in a study of cytomegalovirus exposure and HLA in healthy donors. With 60 Vbeta and 13 Jbeta primers, the PCR was carried out. TCRdb keeps only in-frame clones here, not all; method: immunoSEQ multiplex PCR. In the table there are around 130,000 clones, about 69% of which are singletons. The sequencing sample was made of PBMCs. The receptors shown here come from a man aged 30-40 years in good health and CMV-seronegative.

This clone was found a few times. The chain couples TRBV7-2 to TRBJ2-5; TRBD2 matches at 11 bases. The V segment lost 8 bases and the J segment 1 base; nucleotides outside the gene matches: 12. Germline V gene sequence: CDR1 SGHTA, CDR2 FQGNSA. There are 17 residues in the CDR3. This chain's CDR3 is CASVLLAGVPGQETQYF. The CDR3 DNA reads TGTGCCAGCGTTCTACTAGCGGGGGTTCCGGGCCAAGAGACCCAGTACTTC.

This clone has just a few counts. The chain recombines TRBV7-8 with TRBJ2-1; TRBD2 is a possible D gene (5 bases). Per germline, CDR1 SGHVS and CDR2 FQNEAQ. The CDR3 loop spans 15 amino acids. V lost 2 bases and J 3 bases, leaving 11 bases between the germline ends. CDR3 region: CASSLSPGNYNEQFF. The DNA for the CDR3 is TGTGCCAGCAGCTTAAGCCCCGGGAACTACAATGAGCAGTTCTTC. Looking up the rest from reference TRBV7-8 and TRBJ2-1 gives the full variable domain: GAGVSQSPRYKVAKRGQDVALRCDPISGHVSLFWYQQALGQGPEFLTYFQNEAQLDKSGLPSDRFFAERPEGSVSTLKIQRTQQEDSAVYLCASSLSPGNYNEQFFGPGTRLTVL.

V usage is TRBV7-9 and J usage is TRBJ2-7; 8 nucleotides agree with TRBD1. V lost 5 bases, J lost 3 bases, and 6 bases stayed unmatched. Germline CDR1 SEHNR, CDR2 FQNEAQ (reference sequence). The CDR3 runs 14 residues. CDR3 region: CASSPQGGFYEQYF. The CDR3, as DNA: TGTGCCAGCAGCCCACAGGGGGGATTCTACGAGCAGTACTTC.

This chain links TRBV6-5 with TRBJ2-7; D may be TRBD1 (6 bases). Trimming pared 0 bases from V and 5 bases from J, leaving 14 bases between. This CDR3 has 15 residues. Germline V gene lookup returns CDR1 MNHEY and CDR2 SVGAGI. The CDR3 is CASSYSGGGYDEQYF. CDR3 in DNA: TGTGCCAGCAGTTACTCAGGGGGTGGGTACGACGAGCAGTACTTC.